The clone carrying this T cell receptor beta chain has a handful of counts. The CDR3 totals 13 residues. Per the germline V gene, CDR1 is MNHNY and CDR2 is SVGAGI (reference sequence). V was shortened by 2 bases and J by 7 bases, with 8 bases between the two germline ends. This specimen comes from a study of identical twins. TCRdb reprocessed the 5' RACE reads with MiXCR, giving one entry per CDR3 protein. The data hold 1.5 million or so distinct CDR3 sequences, with around a third observed a single time. The clonotype comes from a newborn girl in good health. J is TRBJ2-2 and V is TRBV6-6; D remains ambiguous. Sequencing was carried out using cord blood. CDR3 nucleotide sequence: TGTGCCAGCAGTTACGCCGGAGTCGGGGAGCTGTTTTTT. Protein: CASSYAGVGELFF.